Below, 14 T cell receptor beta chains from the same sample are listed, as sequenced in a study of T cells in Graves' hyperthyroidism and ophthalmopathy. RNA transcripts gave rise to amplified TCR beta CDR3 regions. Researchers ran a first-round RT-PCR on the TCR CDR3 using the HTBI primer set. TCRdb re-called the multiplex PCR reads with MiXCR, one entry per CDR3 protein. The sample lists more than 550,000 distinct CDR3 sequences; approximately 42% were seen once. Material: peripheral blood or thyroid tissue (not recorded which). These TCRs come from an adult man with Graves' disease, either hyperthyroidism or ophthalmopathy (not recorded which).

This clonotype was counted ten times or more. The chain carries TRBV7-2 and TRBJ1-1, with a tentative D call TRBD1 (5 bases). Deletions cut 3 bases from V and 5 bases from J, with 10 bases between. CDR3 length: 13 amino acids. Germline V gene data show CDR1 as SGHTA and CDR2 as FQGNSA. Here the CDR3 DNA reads TGTGCCAGCAGCTTGGGGGGTAGGACTGAAGCTTTCTTT. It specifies CASSLGGRTEAFF.

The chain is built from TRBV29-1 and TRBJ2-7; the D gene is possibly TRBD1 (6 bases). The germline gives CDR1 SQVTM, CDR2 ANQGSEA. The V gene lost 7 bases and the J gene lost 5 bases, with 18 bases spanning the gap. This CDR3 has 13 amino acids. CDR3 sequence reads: CSAATGIFDEQYF. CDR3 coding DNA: TGCAGCGCTGCAACAGGGATTTTCGACGAGCAGTACTTC.

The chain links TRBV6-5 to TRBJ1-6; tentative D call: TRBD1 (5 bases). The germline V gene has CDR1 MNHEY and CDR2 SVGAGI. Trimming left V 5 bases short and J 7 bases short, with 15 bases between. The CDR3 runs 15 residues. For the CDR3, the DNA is TGTGCCAGCAGTGAAAAGGGACGGGTAAATTCACCCCTCCACTTT. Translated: CASSEKGRVNSPLHF.

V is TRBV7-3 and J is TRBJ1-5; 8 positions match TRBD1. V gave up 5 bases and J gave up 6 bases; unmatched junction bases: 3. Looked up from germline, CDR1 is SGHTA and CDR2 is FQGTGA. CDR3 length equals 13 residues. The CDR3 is CASSAGQGQPQHF. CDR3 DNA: TGTGCCAGCAGCGCTGGACAGGGTCAGCCCCAGCATTTT.

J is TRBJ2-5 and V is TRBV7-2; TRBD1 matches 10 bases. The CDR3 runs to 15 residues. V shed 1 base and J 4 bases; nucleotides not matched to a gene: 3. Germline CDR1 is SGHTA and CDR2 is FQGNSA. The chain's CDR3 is CASSLGRQGAETQYF. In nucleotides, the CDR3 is TGTGCCAGCAGCTTAGGTAGACAGGGGGCAGAGACCCAGTACTTC.

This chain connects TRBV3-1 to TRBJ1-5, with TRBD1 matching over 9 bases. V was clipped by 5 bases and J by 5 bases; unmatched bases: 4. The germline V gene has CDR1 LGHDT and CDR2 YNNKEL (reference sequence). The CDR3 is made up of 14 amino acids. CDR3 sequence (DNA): TGTGCCAGCAGCTTGGGACAGGGATATCAGCCCCAGCATTTT. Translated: CASSLGQGYQPQHF. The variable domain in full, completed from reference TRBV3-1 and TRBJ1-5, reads DTAVSQTPKYLVTQMGNDKSIKCEQNLGHDTMYWYKQDSKKFLKIMFSYNNKELIINETVPNRFSPKSPDKAHLNLHINSLELGDSAVYFCASSLGQGYQPQHFGDGTRLSIL.

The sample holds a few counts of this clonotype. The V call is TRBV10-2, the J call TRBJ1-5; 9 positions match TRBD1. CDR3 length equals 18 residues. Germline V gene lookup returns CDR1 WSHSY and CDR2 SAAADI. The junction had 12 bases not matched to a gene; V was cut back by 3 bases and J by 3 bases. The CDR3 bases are TGCGCCAGCAGTGAATTAGCGACAGGGGGAGTATCCAATCAGCCCCAGCATTTT. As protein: CASSELATGGVSNQPQHF.

CDR3 protein: CASAQQGRAQPQHF. The CDR3 DNA is TGTGCCAGCGCCCAGCAGGGAAGGGCTCAGCCCCAGCATTTT. The rearrangement links TRBV25-1 to TRBJ1-5, with D possibly matching TRBD1 (5 bases). The CDR3 length is 14 residues. The ends were cut back, 8 bases at V and 6 bases at J, with 17 bases in the middle. Germline V gives CDR1 MGHDK, CDR2 SYGVNS.

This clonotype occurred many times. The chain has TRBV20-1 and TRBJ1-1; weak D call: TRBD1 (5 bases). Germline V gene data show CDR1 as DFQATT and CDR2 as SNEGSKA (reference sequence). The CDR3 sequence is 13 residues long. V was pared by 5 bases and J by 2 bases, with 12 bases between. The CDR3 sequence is CSAAGTVNTEAFF. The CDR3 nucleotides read TGCAGTGCTGCCGGGACGGTCAACACTGAAGCTTTCTTT.

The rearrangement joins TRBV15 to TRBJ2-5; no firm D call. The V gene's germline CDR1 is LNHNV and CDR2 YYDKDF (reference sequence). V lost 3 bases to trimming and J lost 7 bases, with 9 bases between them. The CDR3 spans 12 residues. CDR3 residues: CATSSAYGTQYF. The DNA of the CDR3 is TGTGCCACCAGCAGCGCGTATGGGACCCAGTACTTC. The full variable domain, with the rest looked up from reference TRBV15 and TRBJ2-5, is DAMVIQNPRYQVTQFGKPVTLSCSQTLNHNVMYWYQQKSSQAPKLLFHYYDKDFNNEADTPDNFQSRRPNTSFCFLDIRSPGLGDTAMYLCATSSAYGTQYFGPGTRLLVL.

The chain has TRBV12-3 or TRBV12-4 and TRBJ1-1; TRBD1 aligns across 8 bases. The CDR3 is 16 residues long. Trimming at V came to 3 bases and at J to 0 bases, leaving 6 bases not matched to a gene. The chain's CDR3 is CASSLGWDRLNTEAFF. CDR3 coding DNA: TGTGCCAGCAGTTTGGGGTGGGACAGGTTGAACACTGAAGCTTTCTTT.

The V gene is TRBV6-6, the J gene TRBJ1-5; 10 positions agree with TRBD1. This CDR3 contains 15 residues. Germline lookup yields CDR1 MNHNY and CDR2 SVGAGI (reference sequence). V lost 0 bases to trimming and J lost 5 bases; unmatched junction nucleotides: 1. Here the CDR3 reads CASSYSGTGDQPQHF. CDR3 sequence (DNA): TGTGCCAGCAGTTACTCCGGGACAGGGGATCAGCCCCAGCATTTT.

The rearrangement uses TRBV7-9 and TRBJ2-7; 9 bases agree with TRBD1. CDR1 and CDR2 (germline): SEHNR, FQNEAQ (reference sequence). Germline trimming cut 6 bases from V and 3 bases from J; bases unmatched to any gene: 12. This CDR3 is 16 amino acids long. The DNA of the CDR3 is TGTGCCAGCAGTCTAACGGGACAGGGCTGGGACTACGAGCAGTACTTC. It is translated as CASSLTGQGWDYEQYF.

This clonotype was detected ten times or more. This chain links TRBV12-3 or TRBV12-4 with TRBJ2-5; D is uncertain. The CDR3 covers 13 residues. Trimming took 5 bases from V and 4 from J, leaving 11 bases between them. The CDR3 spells CASSPRWGETQYF. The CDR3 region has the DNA TGTGCCAGCAGTCCACGATGGGGAGAGACCCAGTACTTC.